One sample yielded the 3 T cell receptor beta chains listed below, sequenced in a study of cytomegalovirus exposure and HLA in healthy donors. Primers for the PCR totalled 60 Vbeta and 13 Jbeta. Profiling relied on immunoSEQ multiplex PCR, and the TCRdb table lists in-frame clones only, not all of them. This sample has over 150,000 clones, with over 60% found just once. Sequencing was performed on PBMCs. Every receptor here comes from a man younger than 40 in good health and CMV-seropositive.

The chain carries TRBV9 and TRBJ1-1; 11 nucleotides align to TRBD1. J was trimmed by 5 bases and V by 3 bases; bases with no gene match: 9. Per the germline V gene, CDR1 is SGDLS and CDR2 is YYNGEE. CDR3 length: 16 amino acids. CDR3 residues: CASSATLGQGETEAFF. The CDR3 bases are TGTGCCAGCAGCGCTACGTTGGGACAGGGGGAAACTGAAGCTTTCTTT.

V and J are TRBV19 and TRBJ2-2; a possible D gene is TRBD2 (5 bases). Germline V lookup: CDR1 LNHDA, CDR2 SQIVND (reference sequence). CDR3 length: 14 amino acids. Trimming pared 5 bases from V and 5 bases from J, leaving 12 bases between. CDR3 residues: CASSADWSTGELFF. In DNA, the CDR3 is TGTGCCAGTAGTGCGGACTGGAGTACCGGGGAGCTGTTTTTT. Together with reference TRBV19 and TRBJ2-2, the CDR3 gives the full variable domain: DGGITQSPKYLFRKEGQNVTLSCEQNLNHDAMYWYRQDPGQGLRLIYYSQIVNDFQKGDIAEGYSVSREKKESFPLTVTSAQKNPTAFYLCASSADWSTGELFFGEGSRLTVL.

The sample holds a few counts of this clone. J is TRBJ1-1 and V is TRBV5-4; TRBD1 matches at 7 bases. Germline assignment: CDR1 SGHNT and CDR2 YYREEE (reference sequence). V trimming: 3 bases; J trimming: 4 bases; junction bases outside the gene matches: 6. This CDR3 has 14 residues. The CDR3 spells CASSSTDRATEAFF. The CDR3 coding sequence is TGTGCCAGCAGCTCGACCGACAGGGCCACTGAAGCTTTCTTT.